Listed below are T cell receptor beta chains from one sample, sequenced in a study of cytomegalovirus exposure and HLA in healthy donors. Generated by immunoSEQ multiplex PCR, the TCRdb table keeps only in-frame clones and is missing some. The sample includes about 190,000 clones, about 82% of them seen just once. Sequences were obtained from PBMCs. The receptors shown here come from a young woman in good health and CMV-seronegative. The CDR3 runs from the conserved cysteine through the conserved F or W. Fields, in order: CDR3 DNA, CDR3 protein, clone size, J gene, V gene, D gene. A D gene is named only where the DNA matches it firmly. Clone size is shown for a subset of rows, as once, few, many or a class of expanded clone.

TGTGCCAGCAGCCAAGGTCGCACTACCCAAGAGACCCAGTACTTC	CASSQGRTTQETQYF	once	TRBJ2-5	TRBV4-2	NA
TGTGCCAGCAGCTCGCGTAGCCCGGGACTAGACTCCTACGAGCAGTACTTC	CASSSRSPGLDSYEQYF	NA	TRBJ2-7	TRBV7-9	TRBD2
TGTGCCATCAGCGATGGGACTAGCGGACTCTACAATGAGCAGTTCTTC	CAISDGTSGLYNEQFF	NA	TRBJ2-1	TRBV10-3	TRBD2
TGTGCCAGTAATACTGGGCCCACCGGGGAGCTGTTTTTT	CASNTGPTGELFF	NA	TRBJ2-2	TRBV19	NA
TGTGCCAGCAGGCTCGGGGTATACGAGCAGTACTTC	CASRLGVYEQYF	once	TRBJ2-7	TRBV2	NA
TGTGCCAGCAGCCGGACAGGGTCATTCAATCAGCCCCAGCATTTT	CASSRTGSFNQPQHF	NA	TRBJ1-5	TRBV6-5	TRBD1
TGTGCCAGCAGCCAAGGACTGGCCCGAGACACAGATACGCAGTATTTT	CASSQGLARDTDTQYF	NA	TRBJ2-3	TRBV14	NA
TGTGCCCACAATGAAGTAGGGAGGTACACCGGGGAGCTGTTTTTT	CAHNEVGRYTGELFF	NA	TRBJ2-2	TRBV6-1	NA
TGTGCCAGCAGCCATGACAGGGCTGGCTACACCTTC	CASSHDRAGYTF	NA	TRBJ1-2	TRBV14	TRBD1
TGCGCCAGCAGCTTATCTCACAGGGCCGCTGAAGCTTTCTTT	CASSLSHRAAEAFF	once	TRBJ1-1	TRBV5-1	NA
TGTGCCAGCAGTTTATCGCGGAGGGCGGGGGGTTACTATGGCTACACCTTC	CASSLSRRAGGYYGYTF	NA	TRBJ1-2	TRBV27	NA
TGTGCCAGCAGCTATCCGGGACAGGGGGACACTGAAGCTTTCTTT	CASSYPGQGDTEAFF	NA	TRBJ1-1	TRBV7-2	TRBD1
TGTGCCAGCAGTGAGAGTCAGGGGATCAAGACTGAAGCTTTCTTT	CASSESQGIKTEAFF	once	TRBJ1-1	TRBV6-1	NA
TGTGCCAGCAGTTTCTTTATAGCGGGGGGGCGGTCAGATACGCAGTATTTT	CASSFFIAGGRSDTQYF	once	TRBJ2-3	TRBV27	TRBD2
TGTGCCTGGACAGGGCAATCTGGAAACACCATATATTTT	CAWTGQSGNTIYF	NA	TRBJ1-3	TRBV30	NA
TGTGCCACCAGCAGAGGTAAGCGGGACCATGAGCAGTTCTTC	CATSRGKRDHEQFF	once	TRBJ2-1	TRBV15	TRBD2
TGCGCCAGCAACGGGGGACACAATGAGCAGTTCTTC	CASNGGHNEQFF	once	TRBJ2-1	TRBV5-1	NA
TGCGCCAGCAGCCAAACGCAGGGGGCTCACTATGGCTACACCTTC	CASSQTQGAHYGYTF	NA	TRBJ1-2	TRBV4-1	TRBD1
TGTGCCAGCAGCTCGCCTCAGGGGGGAGATACGCAGTATTTT	CASSSPQGGDTQYF	NA	TRBJ2-3	TRBV5-6	NA
TGCGCCAGCAGCTTGGGGTCTAGCGGCCTCTACGAGCAGTACTTC	CASSLGSSGLYEQYF	NA	TRBJ2-7	TRBV5-1	TRBD2
TGCGCCAGCAGCCAAGGTAATGCGGGAGGGCGCAATGAGCAGTTCTTC	CASSQGNAGGRNEQFF	once	TRBJ2-1	TRBV4-1	TRBD2
TGTGCCAGCAGCTTAGACCGACAGTACGAGCAGTACTTC	CASSLDRQYEQYF	NA	TRBJ2-7	TRBV11-3	NA
TGTGCCAGCAGCACCACAGGGGGAGGACTGTTTTTT	CASSTTGGGLFF	NA	TRBJ1-4	TRBV5-5	TRBD1
TGTGCCAGCAGCTCGACAGCGAACACTGAAGCTTTCTTT	CASSSTANTEAFF	NA	TRBJ1-1	TRBV5-4	NA
TGTGCCAGCAGCTTAGCACAAGGTAGCTTCTACGAGCAGTACTTC	CASSLAQGSFYEQYF	NA	TRBJ2-7	TRBV7-8	NA
TGTGCCAGTACACGCCCAGGGGGGACAGCTCGTGGGACCGGGGAGCTGTTTTTT	CASTRPGGTARGTGELFF	NA	TRBJ2-2	TRBV19	NA
TGTGCCAGCAGTTACTTGGCTGATCCCTACGAGCAGTACTTC	CASSYLADPYEQYF	NA	TRBJ2-7	TRBV6-5	NA
TGTGCCAGCAGCCTCGACACCGCAACTAATGAAAAACTGTTTTTT	CASSLDTATNEKLFF	NA	TRBJ1-4	TRBV7-9	NA
TGCGCCAGCAGCCAAGAGTACAGGGACACGCCCCAGCATTTT	CASSQEYRDTPQHF	few	TRBJ1-5	TRBV4-1	NA
TGTGCCAGCAGTTACGGAGGAGCGTACAATGAGCAGTTCTTC	CASSYGGAYNEQFF	once	TRBJ2-1	TRBV6-5	NA
TGTGCCAGCAGTTTGAAGGAGTGGGACTATGGCTACACCTTC	CASSLKEWDYGYTF	NA	TRBJ1-2	TRBV6-5	NA
TGCGCCAGCAGCCAAGAAGCGCAAAAGTTAGGGGGCAGCTCCTACGAGCAGTACTTC	CASSQEAQKLGGSSYEQYF	NA	TRBJ2-7	TRBV4-1	TRBD1
TGCGCCAGCAGTCGGGGAGACAGGGGGCGGACAGATACGCAGTATTTT	CASSRGDRGRTDTQYF	NA	TRBJ2-3	TRBV5-1	TRBD1
TGTGCCAGCAGTAAGCCCGAAGGGGCCCAGTACTTC	CASSKPEGAQYF	NA	TRBJ2-5	TRBV27	NA
TGTGCCAGCTCACCACTCCGACAGGGGATAGAAGCTTTCTTT	CASSPLRQGIEAFF	NA	TRBJ1-1	TRBV18	TRBD1
TGTGCCAGCAGTGAGAACGGGGGGGGGAACACCATATATTTT	CASSENGGGNTIYF	NA	TRBJ1-3	TRBV6-1	NA
TGCGCCAGCAGTGAGTCGACAGCGCCTGCGAACACCGGGGAGCTGTTTTTT	CASSESTAPANTGELFF	once	TRBJ2-2	TRBV10-2	NA
TGTGCCAGCAGCTTGGGGACAGGGTACCCCTACGAGCAGTACTTC	CASSLGTGYPYEQYF	NA	TRBJ2-7	TRBV7-9	TRBD1
TGTGCCAGCAGTGATCGCGGGACAGGGTTCGGCTCCACCTTC	CASSDRGTGFGSTF	NA	TRBJ1-2	TRBV2	TRBD1
TGTGCCAGCAGTTCCACGGACAGAGCAAATGAAAAACTGTTTTTT	CASSSTDRANEKLFF	once	TRBJ1-4	TRBV6-5	NA
TGTGCCAGCCGCTACCTACAGGGGCGAGGCACTGAAGCTTTCTTT	CASRYLQGRGTEAFF	NA	TRBJ1-1	TRBV7-9	TRBD1
TGTGCCAGTAGTATAGGCCAGGGGGCCACTGAAGCTTTCTTT	CASSIGQGATEAFF	NA	TRBJ1-1	TRBV19	TRBD1
TGTGCCAGCCGAACAACAGGGGGCCTCTATGGCTACACCTTC	CASRTTGGLYGYTF	NA	TRBJ1-2	TRBV11-3	TRBD1
TGTGCCAGTTTCACAGGGGGAGGTCGCACTGAAGCTTTCTTT	CASFTGGGRTEAFF	NA	TRBJ1-1	TRBV19	TRBD1
TGTGCCAGCAGTTCCACAGACAGGGTTAAAGACGAGCAGTACTTC	CASSSTDRVKDEQYF	NA	TRBJ2-7	TRBV7-9	TRBD1
TGCGCCAGCAGAGAGGCCGGAAACACCATATATTTT	CASREAGNTIYF	NA	TRBJ1-3	TRBV5-1	NA
TGTGCCAGCAGCGACAGAAGCCGGGACAGGGGTGCGCTGAACACTGAAGCTTTCTTT	CASSDRSRDRGALNTEAFF	NA	TRBJ1-1	TRBV9	TRBD1
TGTGCCAGCAGACTAGCACTCACGAACACCGGGGAGCTGTTTTTT	CASRLALTNTGELFF	NA	TRBJ2-2	TRBV6-5	NA
TGTGCCAGCTCACCAATCGGAGGGAATGAAAAACTGTTTTTT	CASSPIGGNEKLFF	NA	TRBJ1-4	TRBV18	NA
TGTGCCAGCAGACCGGGACTGGAAAATCAGCCCCAGCATTTT	CASRPGLENQPQHF	NA	TRBJ1-5	TRBV5-5	NA
TGTGCCACCAGCAGAGAGTACAGGGGGGCAGATGGCTACACCTTC	CATSREYRGADGYTF	once	TRBJ1-2	TRBV15	TRBD1
TGTGCCTGGATGGACAGGGTCAATTCACCCCTCCACTTT	CAWMDRVNSPLHF	NA	TRBJ1-6	TRBV30	TRBD1
TGTGCCAGCAGTTTATCGCCAGGGGGTGAGTTTGGAGCTTTCTTT	CASSLSPGGEFGAFF	NA	TRBJ1-1	TRBV27	TRBD1
TGCGCCAGCAGGAACGTTGGGGCTAGCGGCACAGATACGCAGTATTTT	CASRNVGASGTDTQYF	NA	TRBJ2-3	TRBV5-1	NA
TGCAGCGGGTATAGCGGGGGCCCCACAGATACGCAGTATTTT	CSGYSGGPTDTQYF	NA	TRBJ2-3	TRBV29-1	TRBD2
TGCAGCGCAGGGCGAGGAAACACCATATATTTT	CSAGRGNTIYF	NA	TRBJ1-3	TRBV29-1	NA
TGTGCCAGCAGTCGGGAGCAGGCGCACAATCAGCCCCAGCATTTT	CASSREQAHNQPQHF	NA	TRBJ1-5	TRBV27	NA
TGCGCCAGCAGCTTGGGTCCAGGGTCTGAAGCTTTCTTT	CASSLGPGSEAFF	NA	TRBJ1-1	TRBV5-1	NA